The clone carrying this T cell receptor beta chain was seen a handful of times. Its target is not known. The sample originates from a study of post-analysis software for immune sequencing data. The J segment lost 2 bases and the V segment lost 7 bases, leaving 13 bases of the junction unmatched. This CDR3 is built from 18 residues. General study results and limits: Relative to controls, patients with multiple sclerosis showed significantly lower normalized Chao1 diversity. Included in a set of about five TRBV segments more frequent in patients than controls were TRBV5-6, TRBV5-1 and TRBV20-1.

Built from TCR beta cDNA, the libraries had unique molecular identifiers in them. It was from approximately 0.91 to 9.4 million T cells that approximately 500,000 cDNA molecules came. Via MiXCR, TCRdb re-called the PCR reads, giving one row per CDR3 protein. There are hundreds of thousands of distinct CDR3 sequences in the sample; around 33% occur only once, and around an eighth lies in the top ten. The origin of this receptor is a girl under 18 with multiple sclerosis. The sample was blood. The genes are TRBV12-3 or TRBV12-4 and TRBJ2-3; 12 bases fit TRBD2. CDR3 in amino acids: CASILAGGPSLHTDTQYF. For the CDR3, the DNA is TGTGCCAGCATTCTAGCGGGGGGGCCGTCTCTCCACACAGATACGCAGTATTTT.